The 9 T cell receptor beta chains below all came from one sample that was sequenced in a study of OX40 agonist ivuxolimab in advanced cancers. Sequencing used immunoSEQ multiplex PCR; TCRdb keeps in-frame clones, though not all of them. The sample contains over 55,000 clones, approximately 80% of which appear only once. The material sequenced was CD4+ or CD8+ T cells sorted from blood, taken in a trial of the OX40 agonist ivuxolimab. These receptors were obtained from an adult with an advanced solid tumor such as melanoma, head and neck, liver or kidney cancer.

This clone was seen only once. As DNA, the CDR3 is TGTGCCAGCAGGCGCGGACAGGGGTACTATGGCTACACCTTC. It codes for CASRRGQGYYGYTF. This rearrangement joins TRBV6-5 to TRBJ1-2; 9 nucleotides agree with TRBD1. V was clipped by 6 bases and J by 3 bases; unmatched bases: 5. This CDR3 contains 14 residues. In germline, CDR1 is MNHEY, CDR2 SVGAGI.

This clone was seen a handful of times. This chain uses TRBV4-2 with TRBJ1-4, with D uncertain. CDR3 size: 15 residues. The ends were cut back, 4 bases at V and 5 bases at J, with 14 bases in the middle. Germline V gene lookup returns CDR1 LGHNA and CDR2 YNFKEQ. The chain's CDR3 is CASSPSIGENEKLFF. The CDR3 region has the DNA TGTGCCAGCAGCCCATCCATCGGGGAGAATGAAAAACTGTTTTTT.

This clone was picked up a small number of times. The rearrangement links TRBV19 to TRBJ1-1; perhaps TRBD1 as D (5 bases). The germline V and J ends were trimmed by 6 bases and 4 bases, with 15 bases remaining between them. This CDR3 comprises 14 residues. Looked up from germline, CDR1 is LNHDA and CDR2 is SQIVND (reference sequence). The CDR3 spells CASSHTGVPTEAFF. The CDR3 DNA is TGTGCCAGTAGCCATACAGGCGTACCCACTGAAGCTTTCTTT.

This chain connects TRBV27 to TRBJ2-6; D unresolved. The CDR3 length is 18 residues. The V gene lost 0 bases and the J gene lost 4 bases, with 16 bases spanning the gap. CDR1 is MNHEY, CDR2 SMNVEV, per germline (reference sequence). CDR3 DNA sequence: TGTGCCAGCAGTTTATCCCCCCCGTCTTTAGCAGGGGCCAACGTCCTGACTTTC. Translation: CASSLSPPSLAGANVLTF.

The chain employs TRBV2 and TRBJ2-1, with 7 bases that match TRBD1. The germline V gene has CDR1 SNHLY and CDR2 FYNNEI. This CDR3 has 15 residues. J lost 2 bases, V lost 4 bases, and 5 bases had no gene match. Here the CDR3 reads CASSASTGTYNEQFF. CDR3 DNA: TGTGCCAGCAGTGCTTCGACAGGGACCTACAATGAGCAGTTCTTC.

The CDR3, as DNA: TGTGCCATCAGTGAGTCGGGGACAGGTATCAATGAGCAGTTCTTC. Its translation: CAISESGTGINEQFF. The chain carries TRBV10-3 and TRBJ2-1; TRBD1 matches 8 bases. The CDR3 loop spans 15 amino acids. The trim removed 0 bases at V and 6 bases at J, leaving 4 bases unmatched. Germline CDR1 reads ENHRY; CDR2 reads SYGVKD.

The chain employs TRBV6-1 and TRBJ2-7, with TRBD1 matching over 7 bases. This CDR3 comprises 13 residues. The germline V gene encodes CDR1 MNHNS and CDR2 SASEGT. With 6 bases clipped from V and 0 bases from J, the junction kept 2 bases outside the gene matches. CDR3 sequence (DNA): TGTGCCAGCAGGGCAGGGGGCTCCTACGAGCAGTACGTC. As protein: CASRAGGSYEQYV.

The chain employs TRBV11-2 and TRBJ1-1; TRBD1 agrees at 7 bases. In germline, CDR1 is SGHAT, CDR2 FQNNGV. V shed 5 bases and J 1 base; nucleotides not matched to a gene: 7. This CDR3 contains 15 residues. In DNA form, the CDR3 reads TGTGCCAGCAGCCAAAGACAGGGAAGGAACACTGAAGCTTTCTTT. Translating it yields CASSQRQGRNTEAFF.

The gene calls are TRBV4-3 and TRBJ2-7; 8 bases match TRBD2. CDR3 length: 15 residues. Germline CDR1 reads LGHNA; CDR2 reads YSLEER. The junction had 6 bases not matched to a gene; V was cut back by 1 base and J by 4 bases. The chain's CDR3 is CASSQGVAGQYEQYF. In DNA form, the CDR3 reads TGCGCCAGCAGCCAAGGGGTAGCGGGACAATACGAGCAGTACTTC.